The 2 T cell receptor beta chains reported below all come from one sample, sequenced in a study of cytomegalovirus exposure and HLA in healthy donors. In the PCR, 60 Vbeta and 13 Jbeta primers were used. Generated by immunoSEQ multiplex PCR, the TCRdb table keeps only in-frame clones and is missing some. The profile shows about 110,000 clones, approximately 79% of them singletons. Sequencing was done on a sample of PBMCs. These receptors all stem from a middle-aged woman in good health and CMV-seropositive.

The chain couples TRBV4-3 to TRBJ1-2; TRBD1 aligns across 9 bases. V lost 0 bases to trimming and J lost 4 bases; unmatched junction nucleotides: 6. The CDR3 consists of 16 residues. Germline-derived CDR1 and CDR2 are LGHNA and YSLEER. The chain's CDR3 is CASSQDQQGAFYGYTF. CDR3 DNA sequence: TGCGCCAGCAGCCAAGATCAACAGGGGGCGTTCTATGGCTACACCTTC.

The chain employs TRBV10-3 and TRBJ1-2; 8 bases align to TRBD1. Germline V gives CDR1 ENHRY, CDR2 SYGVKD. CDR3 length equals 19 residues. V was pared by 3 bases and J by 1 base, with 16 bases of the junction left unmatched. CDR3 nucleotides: TGTGCCATCAGTGATTCAATCCGGACAGGGTCGGATGATAACTATGGCTACACCTTC. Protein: CAISDSIRTGSDDNYGYTF.